Below, one T cell receptor beta chain is given with its context. All sequencing subjects had displayed CD8+CD57+ cell expansion on flow cytometry. This sample stems from a study of CD8+CD57+ T cells in acquired aplastic anemia. It was genomic DNA that served as the template for profiling TCR beta VDJ and CDR3. TCRdb independently ran MiXCR on the reads; one entry per CDR3 protein. There are 130,000 or so distinct CDR3 sequences in the sample; over 30% occur only once, and 2.6% lies in the top ten. The specimen was sorted CD4+, CD8+, or CD8+CD57+ T cells (not recorded which) from PBMCs. The receptor comes from a human donor with aplastic anemia.

The CDR3 is CASSSDRVGGYTF. The CDR3 nucleotides are TGTGCCAGCAGCTCGGACAGGGTGGGAGGCTACACCTTC. The chain carries TRBV7-2 and TRBJ1-2, with 8 bases matching TRBD1. Germline V gene sequence: CDR1 SGHTA, CDR2 FQGNSA. V was clipped by 4 bases and J by 8 bases; unmatched bases: 6. This CDR3 has 13 residues.